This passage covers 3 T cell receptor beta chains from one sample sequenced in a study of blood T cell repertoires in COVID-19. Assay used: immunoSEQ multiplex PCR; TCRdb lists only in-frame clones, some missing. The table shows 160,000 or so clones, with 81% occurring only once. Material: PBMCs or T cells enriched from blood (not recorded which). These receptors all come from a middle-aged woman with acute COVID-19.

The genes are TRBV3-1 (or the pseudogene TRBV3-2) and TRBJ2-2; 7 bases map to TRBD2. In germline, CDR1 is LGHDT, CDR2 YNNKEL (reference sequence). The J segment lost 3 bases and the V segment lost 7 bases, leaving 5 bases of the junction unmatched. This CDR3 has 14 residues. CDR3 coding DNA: TGTGCCAGCACCCCTGGGGGGGACACCGGGGAGCTGTTTTTT. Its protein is CASTPGGDTGELFF.

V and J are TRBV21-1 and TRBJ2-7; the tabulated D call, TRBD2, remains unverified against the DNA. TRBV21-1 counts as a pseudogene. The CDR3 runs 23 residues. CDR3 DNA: TGTGCCAGCACAACCCCGGGGACTAGCTGTATCAATCCCCTTAATTTACGTCCCAACGAGCAGTACTTC. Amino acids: CASTTPGTSCINPLNLRPNEQYF.

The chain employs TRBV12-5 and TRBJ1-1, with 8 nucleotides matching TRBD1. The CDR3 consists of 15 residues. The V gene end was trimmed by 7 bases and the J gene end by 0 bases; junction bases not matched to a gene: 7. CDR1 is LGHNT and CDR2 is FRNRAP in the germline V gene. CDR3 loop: CASARRDRMNTEAFF. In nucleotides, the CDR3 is TGTGCTAGTGCCCGTAGGGACAGGATGAACACTGAAGCTTTCTTT.